Listed below are T cell receptor beta chains from one sample, sequenced in a study of blood T cell repertoires in COVID-19. Profiling relied on immunoSEQ multiplex PCR, and the TCRdb table lists in-frame clones only, not all of them. The table shows a few hundred thousand clones, with less than 85% occurring only once. The sequenced sample consisted of peripheral blood. Source of these receptors: a woman older than 75 with acute or convalescent COVID-19. Each CDR3 is given with its conserved first and last residue. The D gene is left open where the match is weak.

v_call	j_call	d_call	cdr3_nt	cdr3_aa
TRBV27	TRBJ1-2	TRBD1	TGTGCCAGCAGCCAGGGGGATGGCTACACCTTC	CASSQGDGYTF
TRBV16	TRBJ2-1	TRBD2	TGTGCCAGCAGCCAGAGCGGGGGGGCCTACAATGAGCAGTTCTTC	CASSQSGGAYNEQFF
TRBV19	TRBJ1-4	NA	TGTGCCAGTAGTATCCGGGGAGGGCGGGCTAATGAAAAACTGTTTTTT	CASSIRGGRANEKLFF
TRBV15	TRBJ1-2	NA	TGTGCCACCAGCAGAGATAAGACATCCGGCTACACCTTC	CATSRDKTSGYTF
TRBV9	TRBJ1-5	TRBD1	TGTGCCAGCAGAGTTGGGCAGGGGGCAAGCAATCAGCCCCAGCATTTT	CASRVGQGASNQPQHF
TRBV28	TRBJ1-1	TRBD1	TGTGCCAGCAGGACAGGGGGTGAAGCTTTCTTT	CASRTGGEAFF
TRBV2	TRBJ1-4	NA	TGTGCCAGCAGTGAAGAGGGGCAGGCTAATGAAAAACTGTTTTTT	CASSEEGQANEKLFF
TRBV14	TRBJ2-4	NA	TGTGCCAGCAGCCAAGCCCACCCAGGGAACATTCAGTACTTC	CASSQAHPGNIQYF
TRBV9	TRBJ1-3	TRBD1	TGTGCCAGCAGCGTAGGGACAGGGTTAGGAGCCATATATTTT	CASSVGTGLGAIYF
TRBV7-8	TRBJ2-2	TRBD2	TGTGCCAGCAGGAAGGGAGCTAGCGGGGCTCCCGAACACCGGGGAGCTGTTTTT	CASRKGASGAPEHRGAVF
TRBV10-3	TRBJ2-1	NA	TGTGCCATCAGTGAGTCCCCAGCGACCACCTACAATGAGCAGTTCTTC	CAISESPATTYNEQFF
TRBV5-6	TRBJ1-1	NA	TGTGCCAGCAGCTTGGCGGTAGGGGAAGGCGCTGAAGCTTTCTTT	CASSLAVGEGAEAFF
TRBV30	TRBJ1-5	NA	TGTGCCTGGACCGTGCGGGGTAGCAATCAGCCCCAGCATTTT	CAWTVRGSNQPQHF
TRBV7-2	TRBJ2-5	NA	TGTGCCAGCAGCTTAGCGGTGGGGGGAGTTGGAGAGACCCAGTACTTC	CASSLAVGGVGETQYF
TRBV5-1	TRBJ2-3	TRBD2	TGCGCCAGCAGCTTGGAACGGGGGGGCCGGTATTTT	CASSLERGGRYF
TRBV7-2	TRBJ2-2	NA	TGTGCCAGCAGCCTCCGAGGGTTAGTGGGCACCGGGGAGCTGTTTTTT	CASSLRGLVGTGELFF
TRBV6-2/TRBV6-3	TRBJ1-2	TRBD1	TGTGCCAGCAGCCCCCGGACAGGGAACTATGGCTACACCTTC	CASSPRTGNYGYTF
TRBV15	TRBJ1-2	TRBD1	TGTGCCACCAGCAGAGACGTCAGGGGGCAAGGCTACACCTTC	CATSRDVRGQGYTF
TRBV3-1/TRBV3-2	TRBJ1-6	NA	TGTGCCAGCAGCCAAGATTTTACGGGTAATTCACCCCTCCACTTT	CASSQDFTGNSPLHF
TRBV29-1	TRBJ1-1	NA	TGCAGCGTCCTCGAATTGGGGGCGGGTGAAGCTTTCTTT	CSVLELGAGEAFF